A single sample gave rise to the 23 T cell receptor beta chains below, sequenced in a study of early T cells in non-severe SARS-CoV-2 infection. A single record per CDR3 protein comes from TCRdb applying MiXCR to the 5' RACE reads. Of about 90,000 distinct CDR3 sequences in the sample, roughly 12% were seen once. The material was whole blood, obtained at baseline. The receptors derive from an adult who was a healthcare worker with PCR-confirmed SARS-CoV-2 infection or an uninfected control (not recorded which).

The V gene is TRBV9, the J gene TRBJ1-1; no reliable D call. From germline, CDR1 is SGDLS and CDR2 YYNGEE. V shed 3 bases and J shed 0 bases, with 12 bases lying between them. The CDR3 runs 15 residues. CDR3 loop: CASSAPRTLNTEAFF. The CDR3 nucleotides are TGTGCCAGCAGCGCCCCCAGGACTTTGAACACTGAAGCTTTCTTT.

The rearrangement uses TRBV20-1 and TRBJ1-2; possibly TRBD1 for D (6 bases). V was pared by 6 bases and J by 1 base, with 12 bases between. CDR1 is DFQATT, CDR2 SNEGSKA, per germline (reference sequence). This CDR3 comprises 13 residues. The CDR3 nucleotides read TGCAGTGCCAGGACAGAAAGTAACTATGGCTACACCTTC. Translating gives CSARTESNYGYTF.

The chain links TRBV6-1 to TRBJ2-7; 8 bases fit TRBD2. Germline CDR1 and CDR2: MNHNS and SASEGT. The J segment lost 4 bases and the V segment lost 7 bases, leaving 6 bases of the junction unmatched. The CDR3 covers 13 residues. CDR3 DNA sequence: TGTGCCAGCACCAGCGGGGGTTGGTACGAGCAGTACTTC. This translates into CASTSGGWYEQYF.

This clonotype was found many times. The chain joins TRBV4-1 to TRBJ2-5, with unresolved D. Germline V lookup: CDR1 MGHRA, CDR2 YSYEKL. The CDR3 has 16 residues. The V end was cut by 2 bases, the J end by 5 bases, with 18 bases between. The CDR3 bases are TGCGCCAGCAGCCAAACCCCGGCAAGGGTAGGCGAGACCCAGTACTTC. Residues: CASSQTPARVGETQYF.

This clonotype was seen ten or more times. The chain combines TRBV6-6 with TRBJ1-5; a weak D match, TRBD1 (6 bases). The CDR3 sequence is 15 residues long. Trimming took 0 bases from V and 7 from J, leaving 13 bases between them. Germline V gene data show CDR1 as MNHNY and CDR2 as SVGAGI (reference sequence). The CDR3 nucleotides are TGTGCCAGCAGTTACTCACAGGGTATCCGGCAGCCCCAGCATTTT. Translating gives CASSYSQGIRQPQHF.

This clonotype was counted at least ten times. The J gene is TRBJ2-1, the V gene TRBV7-9; TRBD1 aligns across 7 bases. After removal of 2 bases from V and 10 bases from J, the junction contained 2 bases not matched to a gene. Germline lookup yields CDR1 SEHNR and CDR2 FQNEAQ (reference sequence). The CDR3 is 12 residues long. CDR3 bases: TGTGCCAGCAGCTTAAGGGGGCGGGAGCAGTTCTTC. Its protein is CASSLRGREQFF.

The table lists this clonotype with a few counts. The chain carries TRBV10-3 and TRBJ2-1, with 11 bases aligning to TRBD2. Losses at the gene ends were 2 bases for V and 0 bases for J; bases not matched to a gene: 6. Germline CDR1 reads ENHRY; CDR2 reads SYGVKD. The CDR3 consists of 18 residues. In DNA form, the CDR3 reads TGTGCCATCAGTGAGCCCGGACTAGCGGGCCGCTCCTACAATGAGCAGTTCTTC. Residues: CAISEPGLAGRSYNEQFF.

The chain employs TRBV7-3 and TRBJ2-2; D is unclear. Trimming took off 5 bases at V and 5 bases at J, with 6 bases between the two ends. The CDR3 sequence is 12 residues long. CDR1 and CDR2 from the germline V gene are SGHTA and FQGTGA. The CDR3 DNA reads TGTGCCAGCAGCCCATTAACCGGGGAGCTGTTTTTT. It codes for CASSPLTGELFF.

In this sample, this clonotype turned up a few times. This chain links TRBV4-2 with TRBJ1-3, with 8 bases aligning to TRBD1. The trim removed 0 bases at V and 1 base at J, leaving 2 bases unmatched. The CDR3 has 16 residues. The germline gives CDR1 LGHNA, CDR2 YNFKEQ. This CDR3 is CASSQETGGSGNTIYF. As DNA, the CDR3 is TGTGCCAGCAGCCAAGAAACAGGGGGTTCTGGAAACACCATATATTTT.

The rearrangement joins TRBV19 to TRBJ1-2; TRBD1 might be the D (5 bases). Germline lookup yields CDR1 LNHDA and CDR2 SQIVND (reference sequence). This CDR3 region has 16 residues. V was pared by 3 bases and J by 0 bases, with 14 bases between. CDR3 residues: CASSIRHGTSNYGYTF. The CDR3 DNA reads as TGTGCCAGTAGTATCCGACATGGGACGTCTAACTATGGCTACACCTTC.

This chain connects TRBV12-3 or TRBV12-4 to TRBJ1-3; weak D call: TRBD1 (5 bases). The CDR3 spans 16 residues. V was pared by 5 bases and J by 2 bases, with 16 bases between. In DNA, the CDR3 is TGTGCCAGCAGTCCGCGGGGGGGAGGAGCTGGAAACACCATATATTTT. Its translation: CASSPRGGGAGNTIYF.

This clonotype showed up just a few times. This sequence joins TRBV7-3 and TRBJ2-3; D is perhaps TRBD1 or TRBD2 (5 bases each). The CDR3 has 15 residues. Per the germline V gene, CDR1 is SGHTA and CDR2 is FQGTGA. V was clipped by 2 bases and J by 3 bases, with 12 bases between them. CDR3 region: CASSLDPGRTDTQYF. The CDR3, as DNA: TGTGCCAGCAGCTTAGATCCGGGGCGGACAGATACGCAGTATTTT.

CDR3 region: CASSWGWGNSYNEQFF. The CDR3 DNA is TGTGCCAGCAGTTGGGGCTGGGGAAACTCCTACAATGAGCAGTTCTTC. V usage is TRBV12-3 or TRBV12-4 and J usage is TRBJ2-1; a weak D match, TRBD1 (5 bases). The CDR3 extends over 16 amino acids. The V end was cut by 4 bases, the J end by 0 bases, with 13 bases between.

The chain's CDR3 is CASSLTRGPVGEQFF. The CDR3 nucleotides read TGTGCCAGCAGCTTAACGAGAGGCCCGGTGGGTGAGCAGTTCTTC. J is TRBJ2-1 and V is TRBV7-3; unclear D gene. Trimming shortened V by 0 bases and J by 9 bases, and 15 bases separated the two germline ends. Germline CDR1 and CDR2: SGHTA and FQGTGA. CDR3 length: 15 amino acids.

V usage is TRBV7-8 and J usage is TRBJ2-5; D perhaps matches TRBD2 (5 bases). In germline, CDR1 is SGHVS, CDR2 FQNEAQ. The CDR3 totals 14 residues. V lost 4 bases and J lost 2, with 11 bases in between. CDR3 DNA sequence: TGTGCCAGCAGCTCCATGACTACTCAAGAGACCCAGTACTTC. Translated, it gives CASSSMTTQETQYF.

This clonotype was recorded many times. This chain links TRBV20-1 with TRBJ1-1, with D perhaps matching TRBD1 (6 bases). Trimming cost V 0 bases and J 1 base, with 9 bases left between them. From germline, CDR1 is DFQATT and CDR2 SNEGSKA (reference sequence). The CDR3 is 14 residues long. The CDR3: CSARDRTANTEAFF. In nucleotides, the CDR3 is TGCAGTGCTAGAGACAGGACAGCGAACACTGAAGCTTTCTTT.

This clonotype showed up many times. This chain uses TRBV20-1 with TRBJ2-1; a weak D match, TRBD1 (5 bases). CDR3 length: 14 residues. CDR1 DFQATT and CDR2 SNEGSKA come from the germline V gene (reference sequence). Trimming stripped 3 bases from V and 3 bases from J, with 12 bases between. The CDR3 spells CSASGDSVYNEQFF. The CDR3 region has the DNA TGCAGTGCTAGTGGCGACAGTGTCTACAATGAGCAGTTCTTC.

V and J are TRBV3-1 and TRBJ2-3; TRBD2 is a possible D gene (6 bases). Trimming took 4 bases from V and 5 from J, leaving 10 bases between them. This CDR3 spans 13 amino acids. The germline V gene encodes CDR1 LGHDT and CDR2 YNNKEL (reference sequence). CDR3 amino acids: CASSPTRGDTQYF. CDR3 in DNA: TGTGCCAGCAGCCCGACTAGGGGAGATACGCAGTATTTT.

The V call is TRBV18, the J call TRBJ1-5; maybe TRBD1 (6 bases). CDR3 size: 15 residues. In germline, CDR1 is KGHSH, CDR2 LQKENI. Trimming took off 5 bases at V and 5 bases at J, with 16 bases between the two ends. CDR3 amino acids: CASSSQGGGHQPQHF. In DNA, the CDR3 is TGTGCCAGCTCATCACAGGGCGGCGGGCATCAGCCCCAGCATTTT.

A remark on this clonotype: One end of the junction fails to match germline, which may point to a read error. The chain uses TRBV7-7 and TRBJ2-1; 8 nucleotides align to TRBD2. Germline-derived CDR1 and CDR2 are SSHAT and FNYEAQ (reference sequence). CDR3 size: 15 residues. CDR3 DNA: TGTGCTAGCAGCTTTGGACTAGCCTCCTACAATGAGCAGTTCTTC. Amino acid sequence: CASSFGLASYNEQFF.

The CDR3 loop is CASSLPPGSTDTQYF. In DNA, the CDR3 is TGCGCCAGCAGCCTGCCCCCCGGGAGCACAGATACGCAGTATTTT. V is TRBV4-1 and J is TRBJ2-3; D remains ambiguous. V shed 4 bases and J shed 0 bases, with 11 bases lying between them. The CDR3 extends over 15 amino acids. The germline V gene encodes CDR1 MGHRA and CDR2 YSYEKL.

Note on this clonotype: A junction end diverges from the germline sequence, so it may reflect a read error. The CDR3 is CSARDPSSGSADTQYF. The CDR3 DNA follows: TGCAGTGCTAGAGATCCCTCTAGCGGGAGTGCAGATACGCAGTATTTC. The chain links TRBV20-1 to TRBJ2-3, with 10 bases lining up with TRBD2. The CDR3 is 16 residues long. CDR1 is DFQATT and CDR2 is SNEGSKA in the germline V gene (reference sequence).

In its sample, this clonotype was seen a few times. The rearrangement links TRBV7-3 to TRBJ2-1, with 10 bases identical to TRBD1. J gave up 10 bases and V 2 bases, and 5 bases lay outside the gene matches. Germline CDR1 and CDR2: SGHTA and FQGTGA. The CDR3 has 14 residues. The CDR3 spells CASSLGTGVREQFF. In DNA, the CDR3 is TGTGCCAGCAGCTTAGGGACAGGGGTTAGGGAGCAGTTCTTC. The full variable domain, with the rest looked up from reference TRBV7-3 and TRBJ2-1, is GAGVSQTPSNKVTEKGKYVELRCDPISGHTALYWYRQSLGQGPEFLIYFQGTGAADDSGLPNDRFFAVRPEGSVSTLKIQRTERGDSAVYLCASSLGTGVREQFFGPGTRLTVL.